This T cell receptor beta chain was sequenced for a study of shared clonotypes between healthy human individuals. About the study: Donors consisted of a couple of women and a few men between 18 and 49.

The run depth of the assay was deep. Every immunoSEQ plate was one replicate of a subset's evenly spread DNA. TCRdb's table, derived via immunoSEQ multiplex PCR, lists solely in-frame clones and lacks some. The data show a few million clones, around 90% seen once. The germline V and J ends were trimmed by 2 bases and 6 bases, with 16 bases remaining between them. Germline-derived CDR1 and CDR2 are SNHLY and FYNNEI. The CDR3 is 16 residues long. As for this clone: Its cognate antigen is unknown.

Overall study results and limits: Sharing across four donors was highest in naive CD4 (approximately 5%) and lowest in memory CD8 (about 0.4%).

The source material was naive CD4+ T cells from PBMCs. Subset meaning: CD45RA+ positively selected. The chain carries TRBV2 and TRBJ2-2, with unresolved D. The source is a man aged 18-30 years in good health. Some clones in this sample may be carry-over from other donors' samples. The CDR3 sequence is CASSESTLPLPGELFF. Here the CDR3 DNA reads TGTGCCAGCAGTGAATCAACCTTACCGCTTCCCGGGGAGCTGTTTTTT.